The next 17 T cell receptor beta chains were all read from a single sample in a study of beta chain features in type 1 diabetes. The study reverse transcribed the entire isolated RNA, so it sequenced expressed TCRB transcripts. Profiled with immunoSEQ multiplex PCR; TCRdb holds only in-frame clones, not every one. The sample lists about 700,000 clones, 13% occurring once. These receptors lack a known antigen. Study findings and constraints: In every one of the four CD4+ subsets, TCRB CDR3s were moderately but significantly shorter in Type 1 diabetes patients.

Sequencing was performed on naive CD4+ T cells from blood. The source of these receptors is a man younger than 35 with type 1 diabetes.

The chain combines TRBV6-1 with TRBJ1-4, with D perhaps TRBD1 (5 bases). Germline V gene lookup returns CDR1 MNHNS and CDR2 SASEGT. V shed 7 bases and J shed 5 bases, with 14 bases lying between them. The CDR3 is 14 residues long. CDR3 bases: TGTGCCAGCATGGGGGGTCAGCCGAATGAAAAACTGTTTTTT. This translates into CASMGGQPNEKLFF.

The V call is TRBV6-5, the J call TRBJ1-5; D possibly corresponds to TRBD1 (5 bases). The CDR3 has 13 residues. The V and J ends lost 0 bases and 9 bases respectively, with 9 bases between them. Per germline, CDR1 MNHEY and CDR2 SVGAGI. CDR3 amino acids: CASSYSGDGPQHF. The DNA for the CDR3 is TGTGCCAGCAGTTACTCAGGGGATGGGCCCCAGCATTTT.

This clone was detected a few times. The chain has TRBV4-1 and TRBJ1-1, with 7 bases aligning to TRBD1. CDR3 size: 14 residues. Trimming at V came to 1 base and at J to 5 bases, leaving 4 bases not matched to a gene. The germline CDR1 and CDR2 sequences are MGHRA and YSYEKL. For the CDR3, the DNA is TGCGCCAGCAGCCAAGTCGACAGGGATACTGAAGCTTTCTTT. This translates into CASSQVDRDTEAFF.

In its sample, this clone was seen a few times. The rearrangement links TRBV14 to TRBJ1-2; D not certain. V lost 4 bases and J lost 5, with 8 bases in between. This CDR3 region has 12 residues. Germline CDR1 is SGHDN and CDR2 is FVKESK. CDR3 in DNA: TGTGCCAGCAGCCCTTTAGGGTATGGCTACACCTTC. As protein: CASSPLGYGYTF.

In DNA, the CDR3 is TGTGCCAGCAGCCAAGTCCCAGGCCTTAATGAAAAACTGTTTTTT. This gives the protein CASSQVPGLNEKLFF. The rearrangement uses TRBV4-2 and TRBJ1-4; D is unresolved. The CDR3 spans 15 residues. Deletions cut 1 base from V and 4 bases from J, with 10 bases between. Germline V gene sequence: CDR1 LGHNA, CDR2 YNFKEQ.

In this sample, this clone turned up a few times. V gene TRBV5-1 combines with J gene TRBJ2-1, with 7 bases aligning to TRBD1. In germline, CDR1 is SGHRS, CDR2 YFSETQ. J lost 0 bases, V lost 0 bases, and 6 bases had no gene match. This CDR3 spans 17 amino acids. In DNA form, the CDR3 reads TGCGCCAGCAGCTTGGAATTAACAGGGGCCTCCTACAATGAGCAGTTCTTC. Translation: CASSLELTGASYNEQFF.

The chain uses TRBV10-3 and TRBJ2-7, with D unclear. Looked up from germline, CDR1 is ENHRY and CDR2 is SYGVKD. The V end was cut by 3 bases, the J end by 5 bases, with 5 bases between. The CDR3 is made up of 11 amino acids. For the CDR3, the DNA is TGTGCCATCAGTGACCTCAACGAGCAGTACTTC. As protein: CAISDLNEQYF.

This clone was detected once. The rearrangement links TRBV7-9 to TRBJ1-2; D is uncertain. This CDR3 region has 13 residues. CDR1 SEHNR and CDR2 FQNEAQ come from the germline V gene (reference sequence). Trimming removed 4 bases from V and 7 bases from J, with 13 bases in between. The CDR3 spells CASSSQDDPGYTF. In DNA form, the CDR3 reads TGTGCCAGCAGCTCCCAAGACGACCCTGGCTACACCTTC.

The genes are TRBV6-5 and TRBJ2-1; 8 nucleotides align to TRBD1. In germline, CDR1 is MNHEY, CDR2 SVGAGI. The CDR3 has 15 residues. J was trimmed by 4 bases and V by 4 bases; bases with no gene match: 6. CDR3 amino acids: CASSSGQDLYNEQFF. Written as DNA, the CDR3 is TGTGCCAGCAGTTCGGGACAGGACCTTTACAATGAGCAGTTCTTC.

This chain joins TRBV6-1 and TRBJ2-3; 10 positions match TRBD1. CDR1 is MNHNS, CDR2 SASEGT, per germline. The V gene end was trimmed by 4 bases and the J gene end by 4 bases; junction bases not matched to a gene: 14. This CDR3 contains 18 residues. The CDR3 here is CASSVSRDRGREADTQYF. The DNA for the CDR3 is TGTGCCAGCAGTGTATCCAGGGACAGGGGTCGGGAAGCAGATACGCAGTATTTT.

The J gene is TRBJ2-4, the V gene TRBV19, with 8 bases matching TRBD1. Germline assignment: CDR1 LNHDA and CDR2 SQIVND (reference sequence). CDR3 size: 15 residues. With 6 bases clipped from V and 1 base from J, the junction kept 5 bases outside the gene matches. The DNA for the CDR3 is TGTGCCAGTAGCGGACAGGGTCGCGCCAAAAACATTCAGTACTTC. Translating it yields CASSGQGRAKNIQYF.

This clone occurred a few times. J is TRBJ1-5 and V is TRBV2; D unresolved. Trimming cost V 8 bases and J 9 bases, with 14 bases left between them. The CDR3 is 12 residues long. Germline CDR1 and CDR2: SNHLY and FYNNEI. CDR3 bases: TGTGCCAGCTCCCGGGCGGGGAGGCCCCAGCATTTT. It yields the protein CASSRAGRPQHF.

This clone was picked up a small number of times. V and J are TRBV28 and TRBJ2-7, with TRBD1 matching 9 bases. This CDR3 spans 14 amino acids. Germline assignment: CDR1 MDHEN and CDR2 SYDVKM. Unmatched junction bases numbered 12, after V lost 3 bases and J lost 12 bases. The CDR3 loop is CASSLTGTGSPRYF. CDR3 sequence (DNA): TGTGCCAGCAGTTTGACCGGGACAGGGAGTCCGCGGTACTTC.

This rearrangement joins TRBV30 to TRBJ2-7; 7 bases are shared with TRBD1. Germline trimming cut 3 bases from V and 0 bases from J; bases unmatched to any gene: 5. From germline, CDR1 is GTSNPN and CDR2 SVGIG (reference sequence). The CDR3 loop spans 14 amino acids. The CDR3 DNA reads TGTGCCTGGAGAGGAGCAGGGGGCTCCTACGAGCAGTACTTC. This translates into CAWRGAGGSYEQYF.

The rearrangement links TRBV5-1 to TRBJ2-3; 10 nucleotides align to TRBD2. Germline CDR1 is SGHRS and CDR2 is YFSETQ. The V segment lost 0 bases and the J segment 0 bases; nucleotides outside the gene matches: 7. The CDR3 spans 18 residues. The CDR3 coding sequence is TGCGCCAGCAGCTTGGCTAGCGGGGGAGATACTAGCACAGATACGCAGTATTTT. Its translation: CASSLASGGDTSTDTQYF.

This rearrangement joins TRBV7-2 to TRBJ1-3; D is unclear. Germline V gives CDR1 SGHTA, CDR2 FQGNSA. The CDR3 runs 14 residues. Trimming left V 3 bases short and J 3 bases short, with 9 bases between. In nucleotides, the CDR3 is TGTGCCAGCAGCTTCAGACAAGATGGAAACACCATATATTTT. Amino acids: CASSFRQDGNTIYF.

The genes are TRBV5-6 and TRBJ1-1; D is unclear. The CDR3 has 13 amino acids. From germline, CDR1 is SGHDT and CDR2 YYEEEE. Trimming left V 4 bases short and J 3 bases short, with 10 bases between. CDR3 DNA: TGTGCCAGCAGCCTGCGGACTTACACTGAAGCTTTCTTT. Its translation is CASSLRTYTEAFF.